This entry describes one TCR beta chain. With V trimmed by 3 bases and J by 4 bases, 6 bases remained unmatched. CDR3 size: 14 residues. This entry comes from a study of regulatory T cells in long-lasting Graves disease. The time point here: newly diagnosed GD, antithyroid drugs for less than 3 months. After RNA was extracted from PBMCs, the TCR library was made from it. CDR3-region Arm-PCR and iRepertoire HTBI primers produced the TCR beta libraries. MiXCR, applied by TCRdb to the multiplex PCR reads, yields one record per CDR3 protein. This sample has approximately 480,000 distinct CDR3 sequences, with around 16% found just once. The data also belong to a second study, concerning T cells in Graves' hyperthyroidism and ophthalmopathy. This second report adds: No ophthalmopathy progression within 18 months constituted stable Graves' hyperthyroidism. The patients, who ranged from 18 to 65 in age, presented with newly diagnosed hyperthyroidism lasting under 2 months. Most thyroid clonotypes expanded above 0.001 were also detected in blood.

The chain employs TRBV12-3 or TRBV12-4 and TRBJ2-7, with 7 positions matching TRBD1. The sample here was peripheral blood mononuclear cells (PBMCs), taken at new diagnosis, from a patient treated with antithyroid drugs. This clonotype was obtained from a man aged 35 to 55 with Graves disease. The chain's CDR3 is CASSFGAGGYEQYF. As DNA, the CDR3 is TGTGCCAGCAGTTTTGGGGCAGGGGGTTACGAGCAGTACTTC.